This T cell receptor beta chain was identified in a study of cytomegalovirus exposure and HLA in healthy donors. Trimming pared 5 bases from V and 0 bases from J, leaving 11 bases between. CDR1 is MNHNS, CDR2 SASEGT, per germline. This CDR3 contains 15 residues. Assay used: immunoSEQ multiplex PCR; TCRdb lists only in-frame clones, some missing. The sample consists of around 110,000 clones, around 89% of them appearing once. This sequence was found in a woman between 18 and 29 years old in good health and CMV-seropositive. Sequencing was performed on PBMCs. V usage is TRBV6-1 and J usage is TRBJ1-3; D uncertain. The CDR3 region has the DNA TGTGCCAGCAGTTCCCTGGGAGGCTCTGGAAACACCATATATTTT. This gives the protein CASSSLGGSGNTIYF.